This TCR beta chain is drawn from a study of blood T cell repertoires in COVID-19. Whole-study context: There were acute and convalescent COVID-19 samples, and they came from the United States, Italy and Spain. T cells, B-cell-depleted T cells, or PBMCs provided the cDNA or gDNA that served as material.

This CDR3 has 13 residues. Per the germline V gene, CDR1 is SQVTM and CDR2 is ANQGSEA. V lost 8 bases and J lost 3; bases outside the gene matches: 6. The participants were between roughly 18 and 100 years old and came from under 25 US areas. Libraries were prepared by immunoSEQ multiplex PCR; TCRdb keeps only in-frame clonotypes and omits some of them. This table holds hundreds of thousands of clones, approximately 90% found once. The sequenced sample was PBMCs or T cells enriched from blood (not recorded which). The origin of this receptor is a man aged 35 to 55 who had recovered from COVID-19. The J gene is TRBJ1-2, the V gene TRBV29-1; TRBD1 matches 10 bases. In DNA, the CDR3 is TGCAGCTTCCGACAGGGGGCTGACTATGGCTACACCTTC. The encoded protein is CSFRQGADYGYTF.